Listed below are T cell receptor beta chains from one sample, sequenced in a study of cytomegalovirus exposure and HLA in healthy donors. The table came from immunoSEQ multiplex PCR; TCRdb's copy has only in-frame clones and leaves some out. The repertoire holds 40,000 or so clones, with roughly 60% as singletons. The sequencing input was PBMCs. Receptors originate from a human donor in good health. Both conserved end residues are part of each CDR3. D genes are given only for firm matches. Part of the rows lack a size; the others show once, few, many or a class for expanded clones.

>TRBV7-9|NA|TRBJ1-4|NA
TGTGCCAGCAGCTTAAACGGTGGAGGGGAGAAACTGTTTTTT
CASSLNGGGEKLFF
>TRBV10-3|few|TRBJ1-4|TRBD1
TGTGCCATCAGGACAGGGGAAAATGAAAAACTGTTTTTT
CAIRTGENEKLFF
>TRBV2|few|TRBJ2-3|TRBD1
TGTGCCAGCAGGGGACAGGGTCTGGGGACAGATACGCAGTATTTT
CASRGQGLGTDTQYF
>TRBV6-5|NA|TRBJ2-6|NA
TGTGCCAGCAGGTTGAGGTCTGGGGCCAACGTCCTGACTTTC
CASRLRSGANVLTF
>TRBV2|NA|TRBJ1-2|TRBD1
TGTGCCAGCAGATCGGGACAGGGAGCAAGAGGCTACACCTTC
CASRSGQGARGYTF
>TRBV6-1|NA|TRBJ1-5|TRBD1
TGTGCCAGTGCTATGGGACAGGGATACAATCAGCCCCAGCATTTT
CASAMGQGYNQPQHF
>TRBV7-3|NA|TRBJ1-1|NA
TGTGCCAGCAGCTTACTGGGACTCACTGAAGCTTTCTTT
CASSLLGLTEAFF
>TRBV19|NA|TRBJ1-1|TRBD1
TGTGCCAGTAGTATACTCGGACAGGGTGAAGCTTTCTTT
CASSILGQGEAFF
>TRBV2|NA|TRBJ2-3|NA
TGTGCCAGCAGTGAATTATTCGCGCGGGATACGCAGTATTTT
CASSELFARDTQYF
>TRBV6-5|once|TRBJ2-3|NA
TGTGCCAGCAGTTACTCCTGGACTGGGAGTGCGCAGTATTTT
CASSYSWTGSAQYF
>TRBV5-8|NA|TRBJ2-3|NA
TGTGCCAGCAGCTTATCGGCTAGCGCTACGCAGTATTTT
CASSLSASATQYF
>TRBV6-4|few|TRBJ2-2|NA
TGTGCCAGCAGTGCAGCTGGTTCGGGAAGAGCCGGGGAGCTGTTTTTT
CASSAAGSGRAGELFF
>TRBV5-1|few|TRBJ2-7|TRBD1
TGCGCCAGCAGCTTCCCAGGGGGCTTCGAGCAGTACTTC
CASSFPGGFEQYF
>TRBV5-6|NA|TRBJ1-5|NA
TGTGCCAGCAGCTTGGGCCAGCGGAATCAGCCCCAGCATTTT
CASSLGQRNQPQHF
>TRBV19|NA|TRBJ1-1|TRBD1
TGTGCCAGTAGTTTACCACAGGGGACACTGAACACTGAAGCTTTCTTT
CASSLPQGTLNTEAFF
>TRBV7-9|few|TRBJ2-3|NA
TGTGCCAGCAGCTTAAGCCGCACAGATACGCAGTATTTT
CASSLSRTDTQYF
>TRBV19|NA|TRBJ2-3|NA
TGTGCCAGTACGATACAGGCTTCTAGCACAGATACGCAGTATTTT
CASTIQASSTDTQYF
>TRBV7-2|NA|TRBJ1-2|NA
TGTGCCAGCAGCTCGGGACACAGTCTAGGCTACACCTTC
CASSSGHSLGYTF
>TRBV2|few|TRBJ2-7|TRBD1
TGTGCCAGCCTGCTTCCGGGACAGGGTGTCCGCGAGCAGTACTTC
CASLLPGQGVREQYF
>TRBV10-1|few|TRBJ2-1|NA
TGCGCCAGCTCCCAGGGCTCCTACAATGAGCAGTTCTTC
CASSQGSYNEQFF
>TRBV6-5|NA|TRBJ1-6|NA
TGTGCCAGCAGTTACTCGGTCCCTGGACAGCCTTCACCCCTCCACTTT
CASSYSVPGQPSPLHF
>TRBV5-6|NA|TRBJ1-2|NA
TGTGCCAGCAGCTTTTGGGGAGGCGACTATGGCTACACCTTC
CASSFWGGDYGYTF
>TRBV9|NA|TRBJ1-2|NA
TGTGCCAGCAGCGTACAGGGGTACTATGGCTACACCTTC
CASSVQGYYGYTF
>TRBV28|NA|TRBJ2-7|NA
TGTGCCACCCGGGGTGGCTCGAGGGAGCAGTACTTC
CATRGGSREQYF
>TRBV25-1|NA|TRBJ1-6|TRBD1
TGTGCCAGCAGTTCCGGGACAGGGCCTTCACCCCTCCACTTT
CASSSGTGPSPLHF
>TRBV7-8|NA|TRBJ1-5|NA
TGTGCCAGCAGCTTAGCGCCGGAGCCCCAGCATTTT
CASSLAPEPQHF
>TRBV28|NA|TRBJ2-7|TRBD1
TGTGCCAGCAGTTTAGACGGGACAGGGGGCGGCGAGCAGTACTTC
CASSLDGTGGGEQYF
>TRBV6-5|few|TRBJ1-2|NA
TGTGCCAGCAGTTCCCCCTTGGAGTATGGCTACACCTTC
CASSSPLEYGYTF
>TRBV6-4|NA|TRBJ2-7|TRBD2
TGTGCCAGCACCGTAAGGGGACTAGTTTTCCTCGAGCAGTACTTC
CASTVRGLVFLEQYF
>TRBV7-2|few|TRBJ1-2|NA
TGTGCCAGCAGCTACGAAGTACTCAACTATGGCTACACCTTC
CASSYEVLNYGYTF
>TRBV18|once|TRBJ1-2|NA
TGTGCCAGCTCACCGCTACAGGGTGACTATGGCTACACCTTC
CASSPLQGDYGYTF
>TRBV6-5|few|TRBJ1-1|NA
TGTGCCAGCAGTGGTCGTGGGGCTATGAACACTGAAGCTTTCTTT
CASSGRGAMNTEAFF
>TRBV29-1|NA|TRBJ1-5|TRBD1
TGCAGCGCCAGGGACAGCCCCAATCAGCCCCAGCATTTT
CSARDSPNQPQHF
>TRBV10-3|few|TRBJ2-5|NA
TGTGCCACGTCCCGACAGCAAGAGACCCAGTACTTC
CATSRQQETQYF
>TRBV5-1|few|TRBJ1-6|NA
TGCGCCAGCAGCTTAGCAGGGGTGTACTATAATTCACCCCTCCACTTT
CASSLAGVYYNSPLHF
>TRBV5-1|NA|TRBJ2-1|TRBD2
TGCGCCAGCAGCATGGAGGGCGGGAGTCCCTACAATGAGCAGTTCTTC
CASSMEGGSPYNEQFF
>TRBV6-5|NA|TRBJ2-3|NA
TGTGCCAGCAGTACTAGTTTTTCTAGCACAGATACGCAGTATTTT
CASSTSFSSTDTQYF
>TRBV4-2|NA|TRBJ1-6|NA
TGTGCCAGCACCGTTGGGGCCAACTATAATTCACCCCTCCACTTT
CASTVGANYNSPLHF
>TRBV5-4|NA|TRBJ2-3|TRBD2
TGTGCCAGCAGCTTGTCCGGGACTAGCGGGGCTAGCACAGATACGCAGTATTTT
CASSLSGTSGASTDTQYF
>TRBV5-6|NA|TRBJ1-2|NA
TGTGCCAGCAGCTTTGTACAATCCGGCTACACCTTC
CASSFVQSGYTF
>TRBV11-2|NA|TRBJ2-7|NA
TGTGCCAGCAGCTTAGACCGCTACGAGCAGTACTTC
CASSLDRYEQYF
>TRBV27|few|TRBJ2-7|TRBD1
TGTGCCAGCAGGACCCAGGGGGTCGATTCTTACGAGCAGTACTTC
CASRTQGVDSYEQYF
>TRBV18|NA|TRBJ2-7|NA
TGTGCCAGCTCACCACGTCAAACCTCCGGCGAGCAGTACTTC
CASSPRQTSGEQYF
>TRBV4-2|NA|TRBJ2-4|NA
TGTGCCAGCAGCCAAGTTCACCCCGGTGCCCCTGCCAAAAACATTCAGTACTTC
CASSQVHPGAPAKNIQYF
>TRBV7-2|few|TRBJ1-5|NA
TGTGCCAGCAGCTTAGTTTACGGGGAATATAGCAATCAGCCCCAGCATTTT
CASSLVYGEYSNQPQHF
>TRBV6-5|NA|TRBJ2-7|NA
TGTGCCAGCAGACGCGGGGCGGGAGAGCAGTACTTC
CASRRGAGEQYF
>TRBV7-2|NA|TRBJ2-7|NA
TGTGCCAGCAGCTTAGCTCGTCTAGGCGTGGAGCAGTACTTC
CASSLARLGVEQYF
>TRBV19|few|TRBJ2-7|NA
TGTGCCAGTAGTAAGCTAGAGGGTGACTACGAGCAGTACTTC
CASSKLEGDYEQYF